These 14 T cell receptor beta chains originate from one sample sequenced in a study of T cells in Graves' hyperthyroidism and ophthalmopathy. Using RNA transcripts as the source, TCR beta CDR3 regions were amplified. A set of HTBI primers served as the primers for a first-round RT-PCR of the TCR CDR3. TCRdb re-derived calls from the multiplex PCR reads in MiXCR, one entry per CDR3 protein. Among hundreds of thousands of distinct CDR3 sequences listed, 15% to 17% were seen once. Material for sequencing was blood. The source of these receptors is a woman between 18 and 30 years old with Graves' hyperthyroidism.

The table lists this clonotype with many counts. The chain links TRBV2 to TRBJ2-4; possibly TRBD2 for D (7 bases). CDR1 SNHLY and CDR2 FYNNEI come from the germline V gene. V lost 7 bases to trimming and J lost 6 bases, with 19 bases between them. The CDR3 length is 15 residues. Here the CDR3 DNA reads TGTGCCAGCAAAAAAGGGGGGGGGGCCGGAAACATTCAGTACTTC. It specifies CASKKGGGAGNIQYF.

This clonotype was seen a few times. The gene calls are TRBV10-3 and TRBJ2-7; 8 nucleotides match TRBD2. Trimming cost V 5 bases and J 7 bases; bases outside gene matches: 22. Per germline, CDR1 ENHRY and CDR2 SYGVKD. This CDR3 contains 18 residues. In DNA, the CDR3 is TGTGCCATCAGTCACGCCGGCGCCGGGGGGGCCATCTATCAAGAGCAGTACTTC. Protein product: CAISHAGAGGAIYQEQYF.

V gene TRBV2 combines with J gene TRBJ1-2; D gene unclear. The germline V gene has CDR1 SNHLY and CDR2 FYNNEI. The CDR3 runs to 11 residues. V lost 1 base to trimming and J lost 7 bases, with 4 bases between them. Written as DNA, the CDR3 is TGTGCCAGCAGTGAAGGAAGTGGCTACACCTTC. It is translated as CASSEGSGYTF.

This clonotype was detected ten times or more. The rearrangement links TRBV5-1 to TRBJ2-7; D remains ambiguous. Deletions cut 6 bases from V and 4 bases from J, with 14 bases between. The V gene's germline CDR1 is SGHRS and CDR2 YFSETQ. This CDR3 is built from 13 residues. The CDR3 region is CASKSGLGYEQYF. CDR3 nucleotide sequence: TGCGCCAGCAAATCAGGCCTCGGATACGAGCAGTACTTC. The entire variable domain, with the rest obtained from reference TRBV5-1 and TRBJ2-7, is as follows: KAGVTQTPRYLIKTRGQQVTLSCSPISGHRSVSWYQQTPGQGLQFLFEYFSETQRNKGNFPGRFSGRQFSNSRSEMNVSTLELGDSALYLCASKSGLGYEQYFGPGTRLTVT.

This clonotype was counted ten times or more. The chain joins TRBV6-2 or TRBV6-3 to TRBJ2-1; 10 nucleotides align to TRBD1. Per the germline V gene, CDR1 is MNHEY and CDR2 is SVGEGT. V was clipped by 5 bases and J by 9 bases; unmatched bases: 10. This CDR3 contains 15 residues. CDR3 coding DNA: TGTGCCAGCAGTAGACAGGGGGCGCTGGTCGGTGAGCAGTTCTTC. This gives the protein CASSRQGALVGEQFF.

This clonotype came up a few times. The CDR3 region is CASSIGLAGGDEQYF. CDR3 coding DNA: TGTGCCAGCAGCATCGGACTAGCGGGAGGCGACGAGCAGTACTTC. The V call is TRBV7-3, the J call TRBJ2-7, with 14 bases that match TRBD2. Trimming cost V 5 bases and J 5 bases; bases outside gene matches: 5. The CDR3 is 15 amino acids. Germline assignment: CDR1 SGHTA and CDR2 FQGTGA.

This clonotype has at least ten counts. The gene calls are TRBV30 and TRBJ2-7; 7 bases are a match to TRBD1. The trim removed 3 bases at V and 3 bases at J, leaving 2 bases unmatched. CDR1 and CDR2 from the germline V gene are GTSNPN and SVGIG (reference sequence). This CDR3 spans 12 amino acids. CDR3 amino acids: CAWRQGFYEQYF. DNA of the CDR3: TGTGCCTGGAGACAGGGGTTCTACGAGCAGTACTTC.

This clonotype appeared many times. The V gene is TRBV2, the J gene TRBJ1-4, with D perhaps matching TRBD1 (6 bases). Looked up from germline, CDR1 is SNHLY and CDR2 is FYNNEI. The CDR3 covers 14 residues. V lost 6 bases and J lost 5, with 13 bases in between. The CDR3 loop reads CASSHRDNNEKLFF. The CDR3 DNA sequence: TGTGCCAGCAGCCATAGGGACAACAATGAAAAACTGTTTTTT.

At least ten counts were recorded for this clonotype. The chain uses TRBV20-1 and TRBJ2-3; 9 nucleotides line up with TRBD2. The CDR3 covers 15 residues. From germline, CDR1 is DFQATT and CDR2 SNEGSKA (reference sequence). V lost 3 bases to trimming and J lost 3 bases; unmatched junction nucleotides: 7. CDR3 residues: CSASPLAGETDTQYF. As DNA, the CDR3 is TGCAGTGCTAGTCCTTTAGCGGGAGAGACAGATACGCAGTATTTT.

This clonotype appeared many times. CDR3 nucleotides: TGTGCCAGCAACCCTGACGGGAACTCCTACAATGAGCAGTTCTTC. Protein product: CASNPDGNSYNEQFF. The genes are TRBV7-9 and TRBJ2-1, with D possibly matching TRBD2 (5 bases). The V and J ends lost 7 bases and 0 bases respectively, with 13 bases between them. The germline V gene encodes CDR1 SEHNR and CDR2 FQNEAQ (reference sequence). CDR3 length: 15 amino acids.

This clonotype was recorded at least ten times. The chain joins TRBV6-5 to TRBJ1-4; a possible D gene is TRBD1 (5 bases). Germline V gives CDR1 MNHEY, CDR2 SVGAGI. This CDR3 is 14 amino acids long. Trimming pared 2 bases from V and 8 bases from J, leaving 12 bases between. CDR3 protein: CASSYGQWGEKLFF. CDR3 DNA: TGTGCCAGCAGTTACGGACAATGGGGAGAAAAACTGTTTTTT.

This clonotype was seen many times. The chain uses TRBV5-1 and TRBJ2-1; 11 bases match TRBD2. CDR1 is SGHRS, CDR2 YFSETQ, per germline. J gave up 7 bases and V 0 bases, and 3 bases lay outside the gene matches. This CDR3 has 15 residues. CDR3 residues: CASSLALAGGNEQFF. CDR3 nucleotide sequence: TGCGCCAGCAGCTTGGCTCTAGCGGGAGGAAATGAGCAGTTCTTC.

This clonotype was recorded many times. The CDR3 DNA sequence: TGTGCCAGCAGCCCAAGCGACACAGATACGCAGTATTTT. It is translated as CASSPSDTDTQYF. The chain links TRBV9 to TRBJ2-3; unclear D gene. Between the trimmed V and J ends, which lost 4 bases and 2 bases, there was a span of 8 bases. CDR3 length: 13 amino acids. The germline V gene has CDR1 SGDLS and CDR2 YYNGEE.

Remarks on this clonotype: A much bigger clone sits one base away, suggesting this may be a read error. The chain uses TRBV18 and TRBJ2-5, with D uncertain. This CDR3 is 11 amino acids long. Germline CDR1 is KGHSH and CDR2 is LQKENI. CDR3 region: CASSPPETQCF. CDR3 bases: TGTGCCAGCTCACCACCGGAGACCCAGTGCTTC.